This is a list of T cell receptor beta chains from one sample in a study of beta chain features in type 1 diabetes. Sequencing was performed with immunoSEQ multiplex PCR; in TCRdb, only in-frame clones are kept and a portion is missing. The sample records 35,000 or so clones, 50% to 75% being singletons. Sequencing was carried out using Tregs from blood. The receptors come from a woman in her twenties or thirties in good health. Each CDR3 is given with its conserved first and last residue. A D gene is named only where the DNA matches it firmly. Expanded clones get a size class; other rows say once, few or many, or leave the size out.

>TRBJ2-1|-|TRBV7-2|few
CASSFGRRKSNEQFF
TGTGCCAGCAGCTTCGGACGGAGGAAATCCAATGAGCAGTTCTTC
>TRBJ2-2|-|TRBV30|-
CAWSVHLPGELFF
TGTGCCTGGAGTGTACATCTCCCCGGGGAGCTGTTTTTT
>TRBJ2-1|-|TRBV7-7|-
CASSLSTGVDEQFF
TGTGCTAGCAGCTTAAGTACGGGGGTCGATGAGCAGTTCTTC
>TRBJ2-7|-|TRBV18|-
CASSLAGGDREKYF
TGTGCCAGCTCCCTTGCCGGGGGGGACAGGGAGAAGTACTTC
>TRBJ2-1|TRBD1|TRBV18|-
CASSPGQGLYNEQFF
TGTGCCAGCTCACCGGGACAGGGCCTATACAATGAGCAGTTCTTC
>TRBJ2-7|TRBD1|TRBV28|-
CASRRTGPLRTYEQYF
TGTGCCAGCAGGAGGACAGGGCCCCTACGGACCTACGAGCAGTACTTC
>TRBJ1-1|-|TRBV11-2|few
CASSFGGTEAFF
TGTGCCAGCAGCTTCGGGGGGACTGAAGCTTTCTTT
>TRBJ1-1|-|TRBV29-1|once
CSVTRQSTTTEAFF
TGCAGCGTTACGAGGCAGAGTACGACCACTGAAGCTTTCTTT
>TRBJ1-5|-|TRBV7-2|-
CASSLDGTGQPQHF
TGTGCCAGCAGCCTCGACGGTACGGGTCAGCCCCAGCATTTT
>TRBJ2-7|-|TRBV7-2|few
CASLQAAGSYEQYF
TGTGCCAGTCTACAGGCCGCCGGGTCCTACGAGCAGTACTTC
>TRBJ1-1|TRBD1|TRBV6-1|-
CASKKDRGITEAFF
TGTGCCAGCAAAAAGGACAGGGGTATCACTGAAGCTTTCTTT
>TRBJ2-1|-|TRBV1|once
CTSSQEGLADYNEQFF
TGCACCAGCAGCCAAGAGGGACTAGCCGACTACAATGAGCAGTTCTTC
>TRBJ1-5|TRBD1|TRBV7-2|-
CASSFSGTGSNQPQHF
TGTGCCAGCAGCTTTTCCGGGACAGGTAGCAATCAGCCCCAGCATTTT
>TRBJ2-6|-|TRBV28|-
CASRNPQGPGPGANVLTF
TGTGCCAGCAGAAACCCCCAGGGGCCCGGACCTGGGGCCAACGTCCTGACTTTC
>TRBJ2-2|TRBD2|TRBV2|few
CASLDPSGANTGELFF
TGTGCCAGCTTGGACCCTAGCGGCGCGAACACCGGGGAGCTGTTTTTT
>TRBJ2-1|TRBD1|TRBV18|few
CASSPQTGNNEQFF
TGTGCCAGCTCACCCCAGACAGGGAACAATGAGCAGTTCTTC
>TRBJ2-2|TRBD1|TRBV6-1|few
CASRGTGIVTGELFF
TGTGCCAGCAGAGGGACAGGGATCGTCACCGGGGAGCTGTTTTTT
>TRBJ2-7|-|TRBV7-2|few
CASSLASQGFNEQYF
TGTGCCAGCAGCTTAGCTTCACAGGGATTCAACGAGCAGTACTTC
>TRBJ2-2|TRBD2|TRBV6-1|-
CASIRAGGGGELFF
TGTGCCAGCATCCGAGCGGGAGGTGGCGGGGAGCTGTTTTTT
>TRBJ2-5|-|TRBV5-1|-
CASSLVGQETQYF
TGCGCCAGCAGCTTGGTCGGCCAAGAGACCCAGTACTTC